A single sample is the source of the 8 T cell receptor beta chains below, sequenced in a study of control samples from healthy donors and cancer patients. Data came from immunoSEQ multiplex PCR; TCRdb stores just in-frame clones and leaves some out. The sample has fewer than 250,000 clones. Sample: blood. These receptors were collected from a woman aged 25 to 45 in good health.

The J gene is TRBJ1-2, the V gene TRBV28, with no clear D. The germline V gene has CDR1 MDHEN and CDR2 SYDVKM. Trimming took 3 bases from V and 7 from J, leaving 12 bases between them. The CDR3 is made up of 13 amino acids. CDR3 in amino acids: CASSFDTEVGYTF. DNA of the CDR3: TGTGCCAGCAGTTTCGACACCGAGGTTGGCTACACCTTC.

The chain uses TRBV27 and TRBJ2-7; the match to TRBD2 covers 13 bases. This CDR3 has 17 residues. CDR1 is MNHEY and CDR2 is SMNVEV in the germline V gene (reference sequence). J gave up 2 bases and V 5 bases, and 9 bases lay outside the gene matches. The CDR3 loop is CASSPRTSGGFAYEQYF. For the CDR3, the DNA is TGTGCCAGCAGTCCGCGGACTAGCGGGGGTTTTGCCTACGAGCAGTACTTC.

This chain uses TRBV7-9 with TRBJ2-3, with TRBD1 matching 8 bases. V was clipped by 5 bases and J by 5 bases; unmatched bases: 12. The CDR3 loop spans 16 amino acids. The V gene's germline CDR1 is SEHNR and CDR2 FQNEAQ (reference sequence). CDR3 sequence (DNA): TGTGCCAGCAGCCGACTCGGGGACAGGAGGGGAGATACGCAGTATTTT. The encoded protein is CASSRLGDRRGDTQYF.

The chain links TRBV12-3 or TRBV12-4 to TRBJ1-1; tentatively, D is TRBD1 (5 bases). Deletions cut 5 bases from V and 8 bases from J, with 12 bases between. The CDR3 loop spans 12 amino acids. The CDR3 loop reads CASSLGRHEAFF. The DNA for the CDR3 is TGTGCCAGCAGTCTGGGGCGACACGAAGCTTTCTTT.

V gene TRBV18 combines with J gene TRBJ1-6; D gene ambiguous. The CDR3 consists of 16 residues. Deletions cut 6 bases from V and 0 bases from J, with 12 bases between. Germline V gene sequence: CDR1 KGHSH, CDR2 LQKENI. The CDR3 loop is CASSPMESSYNSPLHF. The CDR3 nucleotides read TGTGCCAGCTCTCCGATGGAAAGCTCCTATAATTCACCCCTCCACTTT. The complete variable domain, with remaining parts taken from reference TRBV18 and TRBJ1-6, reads NAGVMQNPRHLVRRRGQEARLRCSPMKGHSHVYWYRQLPEEGLKFMVYLQKENIIDESGMPKERFSAEFPKEGPSILRIQQVVRGDSAAYFCASSPMESSYNSPLHFGNGTRLTVT.

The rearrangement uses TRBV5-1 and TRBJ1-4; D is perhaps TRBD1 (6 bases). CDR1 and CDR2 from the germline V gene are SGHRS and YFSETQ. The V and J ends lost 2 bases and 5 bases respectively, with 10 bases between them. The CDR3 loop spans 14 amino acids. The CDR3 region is CASSLTGWNEKLFF. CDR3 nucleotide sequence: TGCGCCAGCAGCTTAACAGGGTGGAATGAAAAACTGTTTTTT.

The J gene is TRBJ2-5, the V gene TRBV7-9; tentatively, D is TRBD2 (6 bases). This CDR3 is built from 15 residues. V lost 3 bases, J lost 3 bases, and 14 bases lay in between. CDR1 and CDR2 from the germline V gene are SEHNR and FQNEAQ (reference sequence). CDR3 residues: CASSLGGWGEETQYF. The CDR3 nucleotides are TGTGCCAGCAGCTTGGGTGGTTGGGGGGAAGAGACCCAGTACTTC.

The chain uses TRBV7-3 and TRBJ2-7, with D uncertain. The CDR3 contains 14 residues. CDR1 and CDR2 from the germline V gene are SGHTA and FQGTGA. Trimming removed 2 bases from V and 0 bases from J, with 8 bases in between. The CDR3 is CASSLEYSSYEQYF. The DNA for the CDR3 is TGTGCCAGCAGCTTAGAGTATTCCTCCTACGAGCAGTACTTC.